The T cell receptor beta chain described here comes from a study of blood T cell repertoires in COVID-19. Study at large: From T cells, B-cell-depleted T cells, or PBMCs came the material, which was cDNA or gDNA.

V was pared by 2 bases and J by 12 bases, with 10 bases between. Germline V gene sequence: CDR1 SNHLY, CDR2 FYNNEI. The CDR3 extends over 11 amino acids. Clones were read by immunoSEQ multiplex PCR, and TCRdb kept only the in-frame ones, dropping some. The profile covers over 250,000 clones, with roughly 77% appearing a single time and 2.5% to 4% taken by the ten largest. This TCR derives from a woman of 80 years or more with acute or convalescent COVID-19. Material: peripheral blood. V is TRBV2 and J is TRBJ1-2; D unresolved. The chain's CDR3 is CASSESGRNTF. The CDR3 region has the DNA TGTGCCAGCAGTGAATCCGGCAGGAACACCTTC.